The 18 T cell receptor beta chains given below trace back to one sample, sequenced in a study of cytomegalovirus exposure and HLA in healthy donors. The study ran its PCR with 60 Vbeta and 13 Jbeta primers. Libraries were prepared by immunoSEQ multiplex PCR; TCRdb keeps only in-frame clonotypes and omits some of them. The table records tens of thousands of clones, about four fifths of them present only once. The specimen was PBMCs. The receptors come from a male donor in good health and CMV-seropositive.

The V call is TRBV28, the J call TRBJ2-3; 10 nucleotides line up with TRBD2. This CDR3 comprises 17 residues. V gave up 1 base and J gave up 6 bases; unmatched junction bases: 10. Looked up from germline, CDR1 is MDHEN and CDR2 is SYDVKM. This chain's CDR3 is CASSLLGSGGAGDTQYF. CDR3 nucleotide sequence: TGTGCCAGCAGTTTATTAGGCAGCGGGGGGGCCGGGGATACGCAGTATTTT.

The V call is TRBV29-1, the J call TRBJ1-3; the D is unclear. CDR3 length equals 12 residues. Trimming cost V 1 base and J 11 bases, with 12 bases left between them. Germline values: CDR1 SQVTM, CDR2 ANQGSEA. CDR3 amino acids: CSVEGRSNAIYF. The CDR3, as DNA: TGCAGCGTTGAAGGGAGGTCGAACGCCATATATTTT.

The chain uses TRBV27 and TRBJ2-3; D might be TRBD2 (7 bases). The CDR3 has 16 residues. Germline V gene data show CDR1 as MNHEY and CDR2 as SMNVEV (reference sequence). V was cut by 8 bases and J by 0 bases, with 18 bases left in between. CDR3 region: CASGGGLTSSTDTQYF. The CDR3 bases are TGTGCCAGCGGGGGGGGCCTAACTTCTAGCACAGATACGCAGTATTTT.

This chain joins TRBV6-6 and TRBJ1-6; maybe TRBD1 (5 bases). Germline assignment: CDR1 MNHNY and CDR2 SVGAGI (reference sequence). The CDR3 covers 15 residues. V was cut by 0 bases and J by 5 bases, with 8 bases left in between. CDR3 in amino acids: CASSYSDRDNSPLHF. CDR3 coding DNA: TGTGCCAGCAGTTACTCCGACAGAGATAATTCACCCCTCCACTTT.

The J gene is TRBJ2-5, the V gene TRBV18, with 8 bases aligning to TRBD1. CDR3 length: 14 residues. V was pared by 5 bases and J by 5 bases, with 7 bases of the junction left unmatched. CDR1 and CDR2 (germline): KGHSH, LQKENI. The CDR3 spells CASSATGVGETQYF. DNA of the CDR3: TGTGCCAGCTCAGCGACAGGGGTCGGGGAGACCCAGTACTTC.

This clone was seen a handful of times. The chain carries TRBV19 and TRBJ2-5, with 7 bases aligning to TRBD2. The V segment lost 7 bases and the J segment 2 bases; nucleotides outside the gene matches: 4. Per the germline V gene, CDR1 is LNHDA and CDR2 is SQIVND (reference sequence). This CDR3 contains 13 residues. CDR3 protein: CASTKRDQETQYF. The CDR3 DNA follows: TGTGCCAGTACTAAGCGGGATCAAGAGACCCAGTACTTC.

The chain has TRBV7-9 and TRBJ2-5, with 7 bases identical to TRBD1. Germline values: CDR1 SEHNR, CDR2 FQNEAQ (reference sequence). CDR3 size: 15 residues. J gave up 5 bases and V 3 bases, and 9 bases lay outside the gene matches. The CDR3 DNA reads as TGTGCCAGCAGCTTTGGACAGGAGGCGAGCGAGACCCAGTACTTC. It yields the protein CASSFGQEASETQYF.

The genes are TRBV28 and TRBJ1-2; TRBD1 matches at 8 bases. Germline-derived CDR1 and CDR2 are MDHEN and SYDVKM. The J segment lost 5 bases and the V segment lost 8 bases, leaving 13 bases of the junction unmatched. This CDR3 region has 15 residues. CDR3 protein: CASYERTGKLYGYTF. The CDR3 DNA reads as TGTGCCAGCTATGAAAGGACAGGGAAGCTATATGGCTACACCTTC.

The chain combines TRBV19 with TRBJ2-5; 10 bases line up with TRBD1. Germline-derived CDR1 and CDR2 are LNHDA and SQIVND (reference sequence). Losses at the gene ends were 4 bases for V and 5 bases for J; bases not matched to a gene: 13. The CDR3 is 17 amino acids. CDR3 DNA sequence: TGTGCCAGTAGTAAGGGACAGGGGCGAGGACGGTTGGAGACCCAGTACTTC. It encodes CASSKGQGRGRLETQYF.

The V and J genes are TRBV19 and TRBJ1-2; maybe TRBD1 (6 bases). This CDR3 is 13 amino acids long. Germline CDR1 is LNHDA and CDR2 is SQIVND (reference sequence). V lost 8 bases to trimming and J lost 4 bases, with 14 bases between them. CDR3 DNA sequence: TGTGCCAGTGACCACAGGGAGCGCTATGGCTACACCTTC. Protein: CASDHRERYGYTF.

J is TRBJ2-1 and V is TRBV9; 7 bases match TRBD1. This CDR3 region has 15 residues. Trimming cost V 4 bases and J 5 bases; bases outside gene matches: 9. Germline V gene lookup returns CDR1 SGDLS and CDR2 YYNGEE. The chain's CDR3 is CASSQLGGDHNEQFF. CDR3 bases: TGTGCCAGCAGCCAGTTAGGGGGCGACCACAATGAGCAGTTCTTC.

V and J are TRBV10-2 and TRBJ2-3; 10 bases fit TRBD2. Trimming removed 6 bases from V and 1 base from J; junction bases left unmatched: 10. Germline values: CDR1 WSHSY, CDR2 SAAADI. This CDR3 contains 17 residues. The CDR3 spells CASRALAGGWGTDTQYF. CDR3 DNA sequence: TGCGCCAGCAGAGCTTTAGCGGGAGGATGGGGCACAGATACGCAGTATTTT.

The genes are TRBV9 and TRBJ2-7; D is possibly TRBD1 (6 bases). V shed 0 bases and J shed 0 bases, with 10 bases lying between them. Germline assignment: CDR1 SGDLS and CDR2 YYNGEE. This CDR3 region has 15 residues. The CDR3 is CASSVGQGYSYEQYF. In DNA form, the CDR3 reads TGTGCCAGCAGCGTAGGTCAGGGGTACTCCTACGAGCAGTACTTC.

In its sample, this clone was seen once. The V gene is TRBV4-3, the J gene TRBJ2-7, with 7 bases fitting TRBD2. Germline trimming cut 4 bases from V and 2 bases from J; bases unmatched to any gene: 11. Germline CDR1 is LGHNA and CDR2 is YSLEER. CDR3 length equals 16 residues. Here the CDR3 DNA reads TGCGCCAGCAGCCGCGAATCGGGAGGAGGGACCTACGAGCAGTACTTC. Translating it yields CASSRESGGGTYEQYF.

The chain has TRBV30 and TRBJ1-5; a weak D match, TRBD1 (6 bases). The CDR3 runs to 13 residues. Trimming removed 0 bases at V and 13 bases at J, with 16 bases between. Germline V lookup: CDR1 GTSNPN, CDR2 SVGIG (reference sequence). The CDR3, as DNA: TGTGCCTGGAGTGTAGGCGGCGGGGGCCCGCAGCATTTT. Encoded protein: CAWSVGGGGPQHF.

CDR3 residues: CASSNDFSSYNEQFF. In nucleotides, the CDR3 is TGTGCCAGCAGCAACGACTTCAGCTCCTACAATGAGCAGTTCTTC. This sequence joins TRBV7-9 and TRBJ2-1, with D hard to call. The CDR3 contains 15 residues. In germline, CDR1 is SEHNR, CDR2 FQNEAQ (reference sequence). V gave up 5 bases and J gave up 0 bases, with 11 bases separating them.

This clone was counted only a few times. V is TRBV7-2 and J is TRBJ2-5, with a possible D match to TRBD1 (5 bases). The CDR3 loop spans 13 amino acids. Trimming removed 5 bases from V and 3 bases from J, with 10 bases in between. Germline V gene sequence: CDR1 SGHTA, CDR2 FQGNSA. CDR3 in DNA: TGTGCCAGCAGCCCAGACAGAAAAGAGACCCAGTACTTC. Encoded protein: CASSPDRKETQYF.

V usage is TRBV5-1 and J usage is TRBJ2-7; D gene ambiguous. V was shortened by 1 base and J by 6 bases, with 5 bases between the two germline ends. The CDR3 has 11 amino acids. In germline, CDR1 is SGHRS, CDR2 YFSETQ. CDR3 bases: TGCGCCAGCAGCTTGTATTCCGAGCAGTACTTC. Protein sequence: CASSLYSEQYF.